Listed below are T cell receptor beta chains from one sample, sequenced in a study of graft-versus-host responses after intestinal transplantation. These receptors have no identified antigens. This table comes from immunoSEQ multiplex PCR, and its TCRdb copy is limited to in-frame clones, with some not included. This repertoire shows approximately 89,000 clones, 92% found once; its top ten account for 0.15% to 0.2%. The sequencing used unstimulated CD4+ T cells sorted from spleen or lymph node cells, collected before intestinal transplant. These receptor sequences come from a human donor who received an intestinal transplant. CDR3s include the opening cysteine and the closing phenylalanine or tryptophan. The D gene is left open where the match is weak. Where a row states a size, it is once, few, many or the class of an expanded clone; other rows omit it.

j_call	d_call	v_call	clone_size	cdr3_aa	cdr3_nt
TRBJ2-1	TRBD2	TRBV29-1	NA	CSVAPRLAGGNEQFF	TGCAGCGTCGCTCCTAGGCTAGCGGGAGGCAATGAGCAGTTCTTC
TRBJ2-1	TRBD1	TRBV7-9	once	CASSWDRENEQFF	TGTGCCAGCAGCTGGGACAGGGAGAATGAGCAGTTCTTC
TRBJ2-2	TRBD2	TRBV4-2	NA	CASSQGLAGDTGELFF	TGTGCCAGCAGCCAAGGGCTAGCGGGCGACACCGGGGAGCTGTTTTTT
TRBJ2-1	TRBD1	TRBV6-5	NA	CASSYGGTGDNNEQFF	TGTGCCAGCAGTTACGGTGGGACAGGGGACAACAATGAGCAGTTCTTC
TRBJ2-7	TRBD2	TRBV6-6	NA	CASNRRGASYEQYF	TGTGCCAGCAACCGGCGGGGGGCCTCCTACGAGCAGTACTTC
TRBJ2-7	NA	TRBV19	NA	CASSIQGLTYEQYF	TGTGCCAGTAGTATACAGGGCCTGACCTACGAGCAGTACTTC
TRBJ2-3	TRBD1	TRBV7-3	NA	CASSYGQGFTDTQYF	TGTGCCAGCAGTTACGGACAGGGTTTCACAGATACGCAGTATTTT
TRBJ1-1	TRBD1	TRBV19	NA	CASSIRGLNTEAFF	TGTGCCAGTAGTATCAGGGGGCTGAACACTGAAGCTTTCTTT
TRBJ2-3	TRBD1	TRBV7-6	NA	CASSWGQGVTDTQYF	TGTGCCAGCAGCTGGGGACAGGGGGTAACAGATACGCAGTATTTT
TRBJ2-5	TRBD1	TRBV6-1	NA	CASSPRTGGPQTQYF	TGTGCCAGCAGCCCCAGGACAGGGGGTCCTCAGACCCAGTACTTC
TRBJ1-2	TRBD1	TRBV10-3	NA	CAISLTDRATYGYTF	TGTGCCATCAGCCTAACGGACAGGGCGACGTATGGCTACACCTTC
TRBJ2-7	NA	TRBV11-3	NA	CASSLGGDGSYEQYF	TGTGCCAGCAGCTTAGGTGGAGATGGATCCTACGAGCAGTACTTC
TRBJ2-7	TRBD2	TRBV5-1	NA	CASSSVTGLAGNEQYF	TGCGCCAGCAGCTCGGTAACGGGACTAGCGGGAAACGAGCAGTACTTC
TRBJ2-1	NA	TRBV5-6	NA	CASSLTLRVGNEQFF	TGTGCCAGCAGCTTGACCTTGAGGGTCGGCAATGAGCAGTTCTTC
TRBJ2-7	NA	TRBV4-3	NA	CASSQEARDRWSYEQYF	TGCGCCAGCAGCCAAGAGGCGCGGGACAGATGGTCCTACGAGCAGTACTTC
TRBJ1-6	NA	TRBV5-6	NA	CASSSRGYNSPLHF	TGTGCCAGCAGCTCCCGGGGATATAATTCACCCCTCCACTTT
TRBJ2-7	NA	TRBV7-5	NA	CARSIGAGTKGYEQYF	TGTGCCAGAAGCATAGGCGCCGGGACAAAGGGCTACGAGCAGTACTTC
TRBJ1-1	NA	TRBV5-1	NA	CASSSISILNTEAFF	TGCGCCAGCAGCTCTATTTCGATTTTGAACACTGAAGCTTTCTTT
TRBJ1-2	NA	TRBV2	NA	CASSVLVNYGGYTF	TGTGCCAGCAGTGTTTTAGTGAACTATGGGGGCTACACCTTC
TRBJ1-1	NA	TRBV4-3	NA	CASSQDYAAAWRTEAFF	TGCGCCAGCAGCCAAGATTATGCGGCAGCTTGGAGGACTGAAGCTTTCTTT
TRBJ1-2	TRBD1	TRBV5-4	once	CASSLALDREVGYTF	TGTGCCAGCAGCTTGGCCTTGGACAGGGAGGTTGGCTACACCTTC
TRBJ1-2	NA	TRBV10-3	NA	CAIPRGPGEVYGYTF	TGTGCCATCCCCCGAGGGCCGGGCGAGGTATATGGCTACACCTTC
TRBJ1-2	TRBD1	TRBV19	NA	CASRPGQGGYGYTF	TGTGCCAGTAGGCCGGGACAGGGGGGCTATGGCTACACCTTC
TRBJ1-2	TRBD1	TRBV18	once	CASSPGQGVNYGYTF	TGTGCCAGCTCACCGGGACAGGGGGTTAACTATGGCTACACCTTC
TRBJ2-3	NA	TRBV6-1	NA	CASSERQGSSTDTQYF	TGTGCCAGCAGTGAACGTCAGGGATCTAGCACAGATACGCAGTATTTT
TRBJ2-3	NA	TRBV9	NA	CASSPTSHAQYF	TGTGCCAGCAGCCCCACTAGCCACGCGCAGTATTTT